This TCR beta chain was sequenced in a study of blood T cell repertoires in COVID-19. The wider study: COVID-19 samples collected from the United States, Italy and Spain covered acute and convalescent phases. Sample material is recorded as cDNA or gDNA derived from T cells, B-cell-depleted T cells, or PBMCs.

From germline, CDR1 is MNHEY and CDR2 SMNVEV (reference sequence). This CDR3 has 15 residues. Trimming took 5 bases from V and 5 from J, leaving 18 bases between them. The assay was immunoSEQ multiplex PCR, and TCRdb's table has in-frame clones only and misses some. Altogether some 250,000 clones are present, roughly 85% being singletons, with the ten largest covering 3.4%. The sequence was obtained from a woman aged 18-29 years with acute or convalescent COVID-19. Sequences were obtained from peripheral blood. The rearrangement uses TRBV27 and TRBJ2-5; D not resolved. The CDR3 DNA reads TGTGCCAGCAGTCCCTTGACGCGGAGTAGGGAGACCCAGTACTTC. As protein: CASSPLTRSRETQYF.